Listed below are T cell receptor beta chains from one sample, sequenced in a study of beta chain features in type 1 diabetes. Only in-frame clones appear in the TCRdb table, and some are missing; sequencing was by immunoSEQ multiplex PCR. The sample carries 600,000 to 650,000 clones, 15% to 18% recorded once. The sample consisted of naive CD4+ T cells from blood. Receptors were obtained from a man aged 18 to 30 in good health. CDR3s include the opening cysteine and the closing phenylalanine or tryptophan. Each record gives: D gene, clone size, J gene, V gene, CDR3 DNA, CDR3 protein. D genes are given only for firm matches. The size entry is marked missing in some rows and otherwise reads once, few, many or a size class.

- | - | TRBJ1-4 | TRBV11-2 | TGTGCCAGCAGCTTTACCGGGGTCGGTGAAAAACTGTTTTTT | CASSFTGVGEKLFF
- | few | TRBJ1-6 | TRBV9 | TGTGCCAGCAGCGTAGGTTCGGAGGGGAAAAATTCACCCCTCCACTTT | CASSVGSEGKNSPLHF
TRBD1 | - | TRBJ1-1 | TRBV10-3 | TGTGCCATCAGCTGGGACAGAGCAACTGAAGCTTTCTTT | CAISWDRATEAFF
- | - | TRBJ1-1 | TRBV4-3 | TGCGCCAGCAGCCGATCTCTCAGGGTGAACACTGAAGCTTTCTTT | CASSRSLRVNTEAFF
TRBD1 | - | TRBJ1-5 | TRBV29-1 | TGCAGCGTTGGAGAGGGGGCCGGGGGCAATCAGCCCCAGCATTTT | CSVGEGAGGNQPQHF
- | - | TRBJ1-5 | TRBV13 | TGTGCCAGCAGCTTGGGGGATAGGTTTAGCAATCAGCCCCAGCATTTT | CASSLGDRFSNQPQHF
- | few | TRBJ2-7 | TRBV9 | TGTGCCAGCAGCACCCGGGACTCGCCGTCCTACGAGCAGTACTTC | CASSTRDSPSYEQYF
- | few | TRBJ2-5 | TRBV7-8 | TGTGCCAGCAGTTCACAGGGAGGGCACCAAGAGACCCAGTACTTC | CASSSQGGHQETQYF
- | - | TRBJ1-5 | TRBV6-1 | TGTGCCAGCAGTTCAGTGTATATCAATCAGCCCCAGCATTTT | CASSSVYINQPQHF
- | - | TRBJ2-7 | TRBV4-1 | TGCGCCAGCAGCCACCCGGGACGGGACACCTACGAGCAGTACTTC | CASSHPGRDTYEQYF
- | few | TRBJ2-7 | TRBV13 | TGTGCCAGCAGCTTAGGCGGCAGGTCTCTCTACGAGCAGTACTTC | CASSLGGRSLYEQYF
- | - | TRBJ2-5 | TRBV29-1 | TGCAGCGTTGAAGATCTTCGTGGGTTGGGTGCAGGATGGGCCCAGTACTTC | CSVEDLRGLGAGWAQYF